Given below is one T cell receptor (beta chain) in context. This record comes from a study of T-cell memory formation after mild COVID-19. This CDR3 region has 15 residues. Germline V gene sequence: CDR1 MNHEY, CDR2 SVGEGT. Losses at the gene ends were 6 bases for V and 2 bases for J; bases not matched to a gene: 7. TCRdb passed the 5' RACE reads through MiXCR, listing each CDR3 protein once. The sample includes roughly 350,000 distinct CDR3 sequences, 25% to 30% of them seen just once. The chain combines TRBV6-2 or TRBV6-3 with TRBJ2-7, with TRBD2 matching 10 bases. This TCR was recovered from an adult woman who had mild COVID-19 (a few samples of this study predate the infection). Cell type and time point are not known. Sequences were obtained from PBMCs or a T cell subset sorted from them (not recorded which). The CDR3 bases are TGTGCCAGCAGGCGTAGCGGGAGGCCTCCCTACGAGCAGTACTTC. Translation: CASRRSGRPPYEQYF.